This TCR beta chain was sequenced for a study of T cell repertoires in cytomegalovirus infection. Study-level information: Recently identified HLA-C-restricted CMV epitopes and well-studied HLA-B-restricted CMV epitopes were used by the study.

About this clonotype: The target antigen is unknown.

Germline-derived CDR1 and CDR2 are LGHNT and FRNRAP. The CDR3 has 18 residues. The V end lost 9 bases, the J end lost 3 bases, and 26 bases lay between the germline ends. One entry per CDR3 protein, called by TCRdb with MiXCR from the reads. The repertoire holds under 95,000 distinct CDR3 sequences, with around half as singletons. The TCR was taken from a human donor in good health (CMV status not recorded). Some clones in this sample may be carry-over from other donors' samples. Sequencing was performed on CD8+ T cells from cultured PBMCs, taken from culture after CMV antigen stimulation. This sequence joins TRBV12-5 and TRBJ1-4; tentative D call: TRBD1 (5 bases). The CDR3 here is CARSYAGLDTLPNEKLFF. As DNA, the CDR3 is TGTGCTAGGTCCTATGCGGGGCTCGATACGCTCCCTAATGAAAAACTGTTTTTT.